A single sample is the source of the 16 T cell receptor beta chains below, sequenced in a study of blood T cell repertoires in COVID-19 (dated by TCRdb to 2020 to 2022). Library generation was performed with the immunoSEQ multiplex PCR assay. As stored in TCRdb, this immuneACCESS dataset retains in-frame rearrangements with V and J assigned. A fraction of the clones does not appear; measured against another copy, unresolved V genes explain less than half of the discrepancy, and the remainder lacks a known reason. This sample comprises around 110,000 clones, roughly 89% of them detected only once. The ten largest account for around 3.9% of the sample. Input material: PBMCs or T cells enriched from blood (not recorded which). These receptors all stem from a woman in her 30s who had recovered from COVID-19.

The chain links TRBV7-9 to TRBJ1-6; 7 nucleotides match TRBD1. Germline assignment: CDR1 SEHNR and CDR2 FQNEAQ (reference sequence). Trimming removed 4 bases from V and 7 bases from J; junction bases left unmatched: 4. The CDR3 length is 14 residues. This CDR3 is CASSSDRANSPLHF. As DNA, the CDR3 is TGTGCCAGCAGCTCAGACAGGGCCAATTCACCCCTCCACTTT.

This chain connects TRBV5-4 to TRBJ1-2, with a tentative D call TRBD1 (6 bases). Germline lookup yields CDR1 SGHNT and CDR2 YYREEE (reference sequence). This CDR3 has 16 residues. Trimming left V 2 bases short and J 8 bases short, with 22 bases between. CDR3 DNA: TGTGCCAGCAGCTTTGGATTCTCCGGGGGGCTGAGCGGCTACACCTTC. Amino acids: CASSFGFSGGLSGYTF.

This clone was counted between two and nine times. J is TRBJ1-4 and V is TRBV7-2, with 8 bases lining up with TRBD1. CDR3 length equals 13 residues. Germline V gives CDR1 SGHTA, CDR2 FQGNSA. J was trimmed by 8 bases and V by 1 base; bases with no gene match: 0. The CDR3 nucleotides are TGTGCCAGCAGCTTAGACAGGGGGGAAAAACTGTTTTTT. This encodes CASSLDRGEKLFF.

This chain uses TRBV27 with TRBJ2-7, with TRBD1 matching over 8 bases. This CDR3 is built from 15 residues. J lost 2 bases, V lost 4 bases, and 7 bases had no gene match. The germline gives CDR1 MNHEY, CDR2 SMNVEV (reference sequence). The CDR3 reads CASSSRTGLTYEQYF. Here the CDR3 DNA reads TGTGCCAGCAGTTCCCGGACAGGGTTGACCTACGAGCAGTACTTC.

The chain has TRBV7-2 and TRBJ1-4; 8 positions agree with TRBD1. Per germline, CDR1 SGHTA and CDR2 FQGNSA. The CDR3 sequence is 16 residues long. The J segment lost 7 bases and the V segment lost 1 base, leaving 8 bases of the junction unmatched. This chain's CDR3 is CASSLGTGSMGEKLFF. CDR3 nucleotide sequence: TGTGCCAGCAGCTTAGGGACAGGGTCTATGGGTGAAAAACTGTTTTTT.

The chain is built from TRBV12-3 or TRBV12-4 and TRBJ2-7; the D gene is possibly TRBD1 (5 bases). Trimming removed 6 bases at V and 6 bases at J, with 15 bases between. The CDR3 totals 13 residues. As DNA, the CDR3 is TGTGCCAGCAGCTTAAAGTCAGGGTCCGAGCAGTACTTC. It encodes CASSLKSGSEQYF.

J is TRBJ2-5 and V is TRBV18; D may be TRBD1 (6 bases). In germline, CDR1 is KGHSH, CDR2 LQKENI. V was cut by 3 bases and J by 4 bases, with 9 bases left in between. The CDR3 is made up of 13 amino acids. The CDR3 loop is CASSPGARETQYF. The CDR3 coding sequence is TGTGCCAGCTCACCGGGGGCTCGAGAGACCCAGTACTTC.

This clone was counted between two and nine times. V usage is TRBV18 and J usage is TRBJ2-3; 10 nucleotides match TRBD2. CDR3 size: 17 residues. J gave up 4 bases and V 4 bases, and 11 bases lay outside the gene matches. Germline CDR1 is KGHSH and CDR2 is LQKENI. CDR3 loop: CASSRQFSGRSADTQYF. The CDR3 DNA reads TGTGCCAGCTCACGACAATTTAGCGGGAGGAGTGCAGATACGCAGTATTTT.

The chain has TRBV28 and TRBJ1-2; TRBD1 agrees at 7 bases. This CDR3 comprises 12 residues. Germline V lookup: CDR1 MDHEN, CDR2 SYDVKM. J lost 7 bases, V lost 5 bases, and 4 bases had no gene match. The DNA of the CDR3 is TGTGCCAGCAGTCGGGACAGAGGTGGCTACACCTTC. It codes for CASSRDRGGYTF.

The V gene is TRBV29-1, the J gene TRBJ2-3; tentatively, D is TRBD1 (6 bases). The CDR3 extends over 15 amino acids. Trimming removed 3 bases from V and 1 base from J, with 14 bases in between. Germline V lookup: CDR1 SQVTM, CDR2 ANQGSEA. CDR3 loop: CSVETAPGGTDTQYF. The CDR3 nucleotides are TGCAGCGTTGAGACGGCTCCAGGGGGCACAGATACGCAGTATTTT.

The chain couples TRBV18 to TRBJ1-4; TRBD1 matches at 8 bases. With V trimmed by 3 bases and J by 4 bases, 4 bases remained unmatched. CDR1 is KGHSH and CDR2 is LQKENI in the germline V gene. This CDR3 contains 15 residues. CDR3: CASSPRTGINEKLFF. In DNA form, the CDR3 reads TGTGCCAGCTCACCGCGGACAGGGATTAATGAAAAACTGTTTTTT.

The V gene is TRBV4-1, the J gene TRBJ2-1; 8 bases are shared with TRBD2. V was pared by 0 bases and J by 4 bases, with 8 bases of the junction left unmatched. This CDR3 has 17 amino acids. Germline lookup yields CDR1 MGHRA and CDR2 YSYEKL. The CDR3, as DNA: TGCGCCAGCAGCCAAGAGACCAGCGGGAGTAGATACAATGAGCAGTTCTTC. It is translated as CASSQETSGSRYNEQFF.

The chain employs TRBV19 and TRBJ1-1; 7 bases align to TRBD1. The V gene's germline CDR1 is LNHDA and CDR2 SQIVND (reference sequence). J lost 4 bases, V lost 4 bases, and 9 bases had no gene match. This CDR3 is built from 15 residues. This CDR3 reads CASSSLGGWGTEAFF. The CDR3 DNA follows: TGTGCCAGTAGTAGCCTAGGGGGCTGGGGCACTGAAGCTTTCTTT.

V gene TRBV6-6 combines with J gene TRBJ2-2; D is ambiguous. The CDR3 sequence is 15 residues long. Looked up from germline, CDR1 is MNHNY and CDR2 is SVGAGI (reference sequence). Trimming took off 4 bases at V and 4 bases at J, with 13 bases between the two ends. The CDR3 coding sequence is TGTGCCAGCAGTTTTTCCGTAAGAGGCACCGGGGAGCTGTTTTTT. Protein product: CASSFSVRGTGELFF.

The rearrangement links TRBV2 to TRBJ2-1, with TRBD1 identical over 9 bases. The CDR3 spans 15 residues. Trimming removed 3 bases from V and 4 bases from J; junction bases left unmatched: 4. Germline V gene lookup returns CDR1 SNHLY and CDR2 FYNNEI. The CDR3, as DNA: TGTGCCAGCAGTGAGGACAGGGGTGGTTACAATGAGCAGTTCTTC. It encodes CASSEDRGGYNEQFF.

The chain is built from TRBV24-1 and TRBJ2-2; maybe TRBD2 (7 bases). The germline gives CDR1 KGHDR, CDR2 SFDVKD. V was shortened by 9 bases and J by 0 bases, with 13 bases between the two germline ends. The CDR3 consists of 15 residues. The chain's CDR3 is CATERGGANTGELFF. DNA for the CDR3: TGTGCCACCGAGAGAGGGGGGGCGAACACCGGGGAGCTGTTTTTT.